The 17 T cell receptor beta chains listed next were all sequenced from one sample in a study of blood T cell repertoires in COVID-19. TCRdb's copy holds only in-frame clones and misses some; the assay was immunoSEQ multiplex PCR. The sample holds hundreds of thousands of clones; roughly 90% are singletons and the top ten take approximately 9.8%. Sequenced: PBMCs or T cells enriched from blood (not recorded which). The receptors shown here come from a woman aged 35 to 49 who had recovered from COVID-19.

The rearrangement uses TRBV18 and TRBJ1-1; D might be TRBD1 (5 bases). CDR3 length: 12 residues. CDR1 is KGHSH and CDR2 is LQKENI in the germline V gene. V was clipped by 6 bases and J by 4 bases, with 9 bases between them. The CDR3 loop reads CASSQGGTEAFF. The CDR3 DNA sequence: TGTGCCAGCTCCCAGGGTGGCACTGAAGCTTTCTTT.

The chain recombines TRBV6-4 with TRBJ2-1, with TRBD2 identical over 7 bases. V shed 2 bases and J 3 bases; nucleotides not matched to a gene: 4. Germline CDR1 and CDR2: MRHNA and SNTAGT. This CDR3 region has 15 residues. The CDR3 spells CASSDDGTNYNEQFF. Written as DNA, the CDR3 is TGTGCCAGCAGTGACGACGGGACTAACTACAATGAGCAGTTCTTC.

This chain links TRBV16 with TRBJ2-7, with TRBD1 matching over 11 bases. Trimming took 4 bases from V and 3 from J; bases not matched to a gene: 5. Germline V CDR1 and CDR2: KGHSY, FQNENV. The CDR3 totals 15 residues. The CDR3 nucleotides read TGTGCCAGCAGCCCCCGAGGGACAGGGGGCTACGAGCAGTACTTC. Its translation: CASSPRGTGGYEQYF.

With respect to this clone: Other DNA variants within this sample encode the same CDR3. CDR3 loop: CASSLAGGGETQYF. The CDR3 DNA reads TGTGCCAGCAGCTTAGCGGGAGGGGGAGAGACCCAGTACTTC. This chain uses TRBV7-2 with TRBJ2-5, with D maybe TRBD2 (7 bases). The CDR3 has 14 amino acids. V was pared by 0 bases and J by 4 bases, with 9 bases between. The germline V gene encodes CDR1 SGHTA and CDR2 FQGNSA.

The V gene is TRBV5-1, the J gene TRBJ2-1, with 7 bases aligning to TRBD1. The germline V gene has CDR1 SGHRS and CDR2 YFSETQ. V shed 4 bases, J shed 7 bases, and the junction held 17 bases outside the gene matches. This CDR3 spans 17 amino acids. Written as DNA, the CDR3 is TGCGCCAGCAGCGCAAACCCGACAGGGATTGGAGTTAATGAGCAGTTCTTC. Translating gives CASSANPTGIGVNEQFF.

This chain links TRBV7-2 with TRBJ2-5; TRBD2 is a possible D gene (8 bases). V was trimmed by 5 bases and J by 0 bases, leaving 19 bases between them. Germline V gene lookup returns CDR1 SGHTA and CDR2 FQGNSA. CDR3 length equals 17 residues. The CDR3 spells CASSPRGTRFYQETQYF. CDR3 bases: TGTGCCAGCAGCCCCAGGGGGACTAGATTCTACCAAGAGACCCAGTACTTC. Using reference TRBV7-2 and TRBJ2-5 for the parts outside the CDR3, the full variable domain is GAGVSQSPSNKVTEKGKDVELRCDPISGHTALYWYRQSLGQGLEFLIYFQGNSAPDKSGLPSDRFSAERTGGSVSTLTIQRTQQEDSAVYLCASSPRGTRFYQETQYFGPGTRLLVL.

The chain links TRBV5-5 to TRBJ2-3, with TRBD2 matching 11 bases. The CDR3 covers 15 residues. V lost 4 bases to trimming and J lost 4 bases; unmatched junction nucleotides: 5. Germline V lookup: CDR1 SGHKS, CDR2 YYEKEE (reference sequence). The CDR3 DNA reads as TGTGCCAGCAGCATACTAGCGGGAGTGGCAGATACGCAGTATTTT. Protein sequence: CASSILAGVADTQYF.

The rearrangement links TRBV29-1 to TRBJ2-7; TRBD2 matches 13 bases. The CDR3 sequence is 13 residues long. Germline trimming cut 7 bases from V and 3 bases from J; bases unmatched to any gene: 3. CDR1 is SQVTM, CDR2 ANQGSEA, per germline. This CDR3 is CSGRTSGSYEQYF. Here the CDR3 DNA reads TGCAGCGGTCGGACTAGCGGGAGCTACGAGCAGTACTTC.

As to this clone: The sample has other DNA sequences that encode this CDR3 too. The gene calls are TRBV7-3 and TRBJ2-2; 10 bases line up with TRBD2. Germline V CDR1 and CDR2: SGHTA, FQGTGA. This CDR3 comprises 14 residues. After removal of 5 bases from V and 6 bases from J, the junction contained 3 bases not matched to a gene. CDR3 DNA sequence: TGTGCCAGCAGCCGTGGACTAGCGGCCGGGGAGCTGTTTTTT. It is translated as CASSRGLAAGELFF.

The V and J genes are TRBV7-2 and TRBJ2-7; D might be TRBD2 (7 bases). This CDR3 is 17 amino acids long. V lost 5 bases to trimming and J lost 1 base, with 21 bases between them. The germline V gene has CDR1 SGHTA and CDR2 FQGNSA. The CDR3 bases are TGTGCCAGCAGCCCCCGTTGGGGGGGGCCCAGGTCCTACGAGCAGTACTTC. Residues: CASSPRWGGPRSYEQYF.

J is TRBJ2-5 and V is TRBV4-2; 8 nucleotides agree with TRBD2. The CDR3 spans 18 residues. In germline, CDR1 is LGHNA, CDR2 YNFKEQ. J lost 1 base, V lost 0 bases, and 10 bases had no gene match. Here the CDR3 DNA reads TGTGCCAGCAGCCAAGATCTAGCGGGCATGGACTTCCAAGAGACCCAGTACTTC. It is translated as CASSQDLAGMDFQETQYF.

J is TRBJ1-2 and V is TRBV24-1, with D unresolved. Germline V gene data show CDR1 as KGHDR and CDR2 as SFDVKD. The V gene lost 3 bases and the J gene lost 5 bases, with 6 bases spanning the gap. The CDR3 totals 12 residues. CDR3 coding DNA: TGTGCCACCAGTGATGGCGGATATGGCTACACCTTC. It is translated as CATSDGGYGYTF.

The table lists this clone with a count of one. The chain combines TRBV29-1 with TRBJ2-5; 11 nucleotides agree with TRBD2. V lost 3 bases to trimming and J lost 4 bases; unmatched junction nucleotides: 4. CDR1 and CDR2 (germline): SQVTM, ANQGSEA. There are 14 residues in the CDR3. CDR3 sequence: CSVESLAGGETQYF. The CDR3 region has the DNA TGCAGCGTTGAGAGCCTAGCGGGGGGAGAGACCCAGTACTTC.

The CDR3 DNA sequence: TGTGCCAGCAGAACAGGGGGAACTGGGGCCAACGTCCTGACTTTC. It yields the protein CASRTGGTGANVLTF. The chain uses TRBV7-2 and TRBJ2-6; TRBD1 agrees at 8 bases. Trimming at V came to 6 bases and at J to 2 bases, leaving 3 bases not matched to a gene. Germline V gene lookup returns CDR1 SGHTA and CDR2 FQGNSA. The CDR3 has 15 residues. Drawing the rest from reference TRBV7-2 and TRBJ2-6, the complete variable domain is GAGVSQSPSNKVTEKGKDVELRCDPISGHTALYWYRQSLGQGLEFLIYFQGNSAPDKSGLPSDRFSAERTGGSVSTLTIQRTQQEDSAVYLCASRTGGTGANVLTFGAGSRLTVL.

This chain joins TRBV6-5 and TRBJ2-5, with 8 bases identical to TRBD1. CDR1 is MNHEY, CDR2 SVGAGI, per germline. The CDR3 spans 13 residues. The V gene end was trimmed by 6 bases and the J gene end by 7 bases; junction bases not matched to a gene: 7. The CDR3 DNA follows: TGTGCCAGCAGAGGACAGGGTTTCGGGACCCAGTACTTC. Its translation: CASRGQGFGTQYF.

This clone was counted a single time. The V and J genes are TRBV28 and TRBJ2-7, with 8 bases lining up with TRBD1. CDR3 size: 14 residues. The germline V gene has CDR1 MDHEN and CDR2 SYDVKM. V shed 6 bases, J shed 3 bases, and the junction held 7 bases outside the gene matches. CDR3 nucleotides: TGTGCCAGCAGCCCAGGGGGCATGAACTACGAGCAGTACTTC. Its protein product is CASSPGGMNYEQYF.

The V gene is TRBV5-6, the J gene TRBJ1-2; 9 nucleotides align to TRBD1. Germline loops: CDR1 SGHDT, CDR2 YYEEEE. V lost 2 bases, J lost 6 bases, and 8 bases stayed unmatched. The CDR3 is made up of 15 amino acids. The CDR3 nucleotides read TGTGCCAGCAGCTTAGGGATGTGGACAGGGGATGGCTACACCTTC. This codes for CASSLGMWTGDGYTF.